This T cell receptor (beta chain) was obtained from a study of blood T cell repertoires in COVID-19. Study summary: Samples came from the United States, Italy and Spain, spanning acute and convalescent COVID-19.

In terms of age and location, participants ranged from roughly 18 to 95 years and lived in around 22 US areas. Here immunoSEQ multiplex PCR was the method, and the copy in TCRdb shows in-frame clones only, minus some. The table shows 210,000 or so clones, with 83% occurring only once. V gave up 5 bases and J gave up 2 bases; unmatched junction bases: 10. CDR3 size: 17 residues. CDR1 is MNHEY, CDR2 SVGEGT, per germline. V and J are TRBV6-2 or TRBV6-3 and TRBJ2-2, with 8 bases identical to TRBD1. The sample consisted of PBMCs or T cells enriched from blood (not recorded which). This clonotype originated in a woman in her 50s who had been exposed to COVID-19. CDR3 region: CASSPGQGGSNTGELFF. The CDR3, as DNA: TGTGCCAGCAGTCCCGGACAGGGAGGATCAAACACCGGGGAGCTGTTTTTT.